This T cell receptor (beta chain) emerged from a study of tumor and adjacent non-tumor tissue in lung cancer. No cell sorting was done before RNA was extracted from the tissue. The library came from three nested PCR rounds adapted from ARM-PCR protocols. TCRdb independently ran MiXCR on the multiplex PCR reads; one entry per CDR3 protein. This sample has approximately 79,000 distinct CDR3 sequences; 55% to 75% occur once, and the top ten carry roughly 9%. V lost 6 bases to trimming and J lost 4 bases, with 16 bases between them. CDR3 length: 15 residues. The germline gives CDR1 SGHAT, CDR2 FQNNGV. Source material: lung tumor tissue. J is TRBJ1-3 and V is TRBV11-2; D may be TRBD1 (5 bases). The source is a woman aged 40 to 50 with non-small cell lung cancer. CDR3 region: CASSGQGISGNTIYF. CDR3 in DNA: TGTGCCAGCAGTGGGCAGGGTATATCCGGAAACACCATATATTTT.